This T cell receptor (beta chain) was documented in a study of cytotoxic CD8 clonotypes in ibrutinib-treated CLL. The CDR3 has 14 amino acids. V lost 5 bases to trimming and J lost 5 bases; unmatched junction nucleotides: 6. Germline V gene lookup returns CDR1 SGHTA and CDR2 FQGNSA. Frozen PBMC stocks contributed about 2.2 micrograms of genomic DNA to the TCR beta libraries. Using immunoSEQ multiplex PCR, the repertoire was profiled, and TCRdb retains in-frame clones only, with some absent. Here the sample spans about 130,000 clones, 76% being singletons. The source is a human donor with chronic lymphocytic leukemia. The chain uses TRBV7-2 and TRBJ1-5, with TRBD1 matching over 7 bases. The sequences come from PBMCs, collected after 24 months of ibrutinib treatment. The CDR3 coding sequence is TGTGCCAGCAGCACCCGGACAGGAGATCAGCCCCAGCATTTT. It specifies CASSTRTGDQPQHF. The full variable domain, rest sourced from reference TRBV7-2 and TRBJ1-5, is GAGVSQSPSNKVTEKGKDVELRCDPISGHTALYWYRQSLGQGLEFLIYFQGNSAPDKSGLPSDRFSAERTGGSVSTLTIQRTQQEDSAVYLCASSTRTGDQPQHFGDGTRLSIL.